This T cell receptor (beta chain) was documented in a study of blood T cell repertoires in COVID-19. This CDR3 comprises 11 residues. Trimming left V 5 bases short and J 8 bases short, with 7 bases between. Germline loops: CDR1 SEHNR, CDR2 FQNEAQ (reference sequence). Produced via immunoSEQ multiplex PCR; TCRdb's table is partial and in-frame only. The table has 120,000 or so clones, nearly 90% seen once. This chain connects TRBV7-9 to TRBJ2-1; D is undetermined. The clonotype originates from a human donor in a cohort sampled during active COVID-19. Sequencing was carried out using peripheral blood. Written as DNA, the CDR3 is TGTGCCAGCAGCCACTCGGATGAGCAGTTCTTC. Its protein is CASSHSDEQFF.